A selection of T cell receptor beta chains follows, all from one sample in a study of blood T cell repertoires in COVID-19. The method was immunoSEQ multiplex PCR; TCRdb's version includes in-frame clones alone and lacks a portion of them. This table has some 87,000 clones, about 70% appearing once. The sample consisted of peripheral blood. The source of these receptors is a woman of 80 years or more with active or convalescent COVID-19. The CDR3 runs from the conserved cysteine through the conserved F or W. The D gene is left open where the match is weak. The listing skips clone size in some rows; elsewhere it reads once, few, many or a size class.

.	TRBV19	TRBJ2-3	.	CASSIGRGRVTDTQYF	TGTGCCAGTAGTATAGGGAGGGGGCGAGTCACAGATACGCAGTATTTT
.	TRBV19	TRBJ1-1	.	CASSLTGSNTEAFF	TGTGCCAGTAGCCTTACAGGATCTAACACTGAAGCTTTCTTT
.	TRBV11-3	TRBJ2-3	.	CASSLGGGHTDTQYF	TGTGCCAGCAGCTTAGGGGGGGGCCACACAGATACGCAGTATTTT
.	TRBV5-1	TRBJ1-1	.	CASSLVWGGTTEAFF	TGCGCCAGCAGCTTGGTTTGGGGAGGGACCACTGAAGCTTTCTTT
.	TRBV4-3	TRBJ1-4	.	CASSQDSAANEKLFF	TGCGCCAGCAGCCAAGATTCGGCGGCTAATGAAAAACTGTTTTTT
few	TRBV11-2	TRBJ2-1	TRBD2	CASSLRLAGGWNEQFF	TGTGCCAGCAGCTTGAGACTAGCGGGGGGCTGGAATGAGCAGTTCTTC
many	TRBV7-9	TRBJ2-1	.	CASSHGLNNEQFF	TGTGCCAGCAGCCACGGACTCAACAATGAGCAGTTCTTC
.	TRBV2	TRBJ2-3	.	CASSQDQSGTDTQYF	TGTGCCAGCAGTCAGGATCAATCTGGCACAGATACGCAGTATTTT
.	TRBV19	TRBJ1-1	TRBD1	CASRGQGDTEAFF	TGTGCCAGTAGGGGACAGGGCGACACTGAAGCTTTCTTT
many	TRBV6-1	TRBJ1-1	.	CASSEGDVPEAFF	TGTGCCAGCAGTGAAGGAGATGTCCCTGAAGCTTTCTTT
few	TRBV7-6	TRBJ2-1	.	CASSSRSGGYNEQFF	TGTGCCAGCAGCTCCCGAAGCGGCGGATACAATGAGCAGTTCTTC
.	TRBV2	TRBJ2-1	.	CASSESGTLAYNEQFF	TGTGCCAGCAGTGAGAGCGGAACCCTGGCCTACAATGAGCAGTTCTTC
.	TRBV3-1/TRBV3-2	TRBJ1-4	TRBD1	CASSQGARGNEKLFF	TGTGCCAGCAGCCAAGGTGCCAGGGGGAATGAAAAACTGTTTTTT
many	TRBV2	TRBJ1-1	.	CASSERARTEAFF	TGTGCCAGCAGTGAGAGGGCGCGCACTGAAGCTTTCTTT
.	TRBV11-3	TRBJ1-5	.	CASSLVAGYNQPQHF	TGTGCCAGCAGCTTAGTGGCAGGCTACAATCAGCCCCAGCATTTT
.	TRBV5-1	TRBJ1-1	TRBD1	CASSLPGQYTEAFF	TGCGCCAGCAGCCTACCGGGACAGTACACTGAAGCTTTCTTT
.	TRBV4-3	TRBJ2-1	TRBD1	CASSQGQDTGNEQFF	TGCGCCAGCAGCCAGGGACAGGATACAGGGAATGAGCAGTTCTTC
.	TRBV7-8	TRBJ1-4	.	CASSLQAFNEKLFF	TGTGCCAGCAGCTTACAGGCCTTTAATGAAAAACTGTTTTTT
.	TRBV19	TRBJ1-6	TRBD1	CASSTGGGGPFSYNSPLHF	TGTGCCAGTAGCACAGGGGGCGGGGGGCCCTTCTCCTATAATTCACCCCTCCACTTT
.	TRBV7-2	TRBJ1-5	TRBD1	CASSRGQLRLNQPQHF	TGTGCCAGCAGCAGGGGACAGCTACGCTTAAATCAGCCCCAGCATTTT
once	TRBV6-5	TRBJ2-7	TRBD2	CASSPGRFPYEQYF	TGTGCCAGCAGTCCCGGGAGGTTCCCCTACGAGCAGTACTTC
.	TRBV5-8	TRBJ2-5	.	CASSRTVYVETQYF	TGTGCCAGCAGCCGGACAGTGTATGTAGAGACCCAGTACTTC
few	TRBV7-9	TRBJ1-1	.	CASSLTLGALNTEAFF	TGTGCCAGCAGCCTCACCTTGGGGGCTTTGAACACTGAAGCTTTCTTT
.	TRBV7-6	TRBJ1-5	.	CASSSGQSNQPQHF	TGTGCCAGCAGTTCAGGACAGAGCAATCAGCCCCAGCATTTT
.	TRBV5-4	TRBJ1-4	TRBD1	CASSSNRGGNEKLFF	TGTGCCAGCAGCTCGAACAGGGGCGGTAATGAAAAACTGTTTTTT
once	TRBV5-4	TRBJ1-1	TRBD1	CASSFPDRATEAFF	TGTGCCAGCAGCTTTCCCGACAGGGCCACTGAAGCTTTCTTT
.	TRBV12-3/TRBV12-4	TRBJ2-5	TRBD2	CASSVGLQETQYF	TGTGCCAGCAGTGTGGGACTACAAGAGACCCAGTACTTC
once	TRBV29-1	TRBJ1-1	.	CSVKRFQGTEAFF	TGCAGCGTCAAGCGTTTCCAGGGCACTGAAGCTTTCTTT
.	TRBV9	TRBJ1-2	TRBD1	CASSVGSAGQGVGYTF	TGTGCCAGCAGCGTAGGCTCTGCGGGACAGGGTGTAGGCTACACCTTC
.	TRBV19	TRBJ1-6	.	CASSSEDRNNSPLHF	TGTGCCAGTTCTTCCGAGGACAGAAATAATTCACCCCTCCACTTT
.	TRBV7-8	TRBJ2-7	TRBD2	CASSLGLRGAFSYEQYF	TGTGCCAGCAGCTTAGGGTTGCGGGGGGCCTTCTCCTACGAGCAGTACTTC
.	TRBV18	TRBJ2-1	.	CASSPLPRTSSYNEQFF	TGTGCCAGCTCCCCCCTTCCACGAACTAGCTCCTACAATGAGCAGTTCTTC
.	TRBV5-4	TRBJ2-5	TRBD2	CASSSGSGGELENQYF	TGTGCCAGCAGCTCTGGTTCCGGGGGGGAGCTGGAGAACCAGTACTTC
.	TRBV7-2	TRBJ1-5	.	CASSLGQHSNQPQHF	TGTGCCAGCAGCTTGGGACAACATAGCAATCAGCCCCAGCATTTT
.	TRBV27	TRBJ2-5	TRBD2	CASSSLGGETQYF	TGTGCCAGCAGTTCCCTCGGGGGGGAGACCCAGTACTTC
.	TRBV19	TRBJ2-1	TRBD1	CASSFGTVAFF	TGTGCCAGTAGTTTCGGGACAGTAGCGTTCTTC
.	TRBV24-1	TRBJ2-3	.	CATSDPRTGSDTQYF	TGTGCCACCAGTGATCCCCGCACAGGGTCGGATACGCAGTATTTT
few	TRBV24-1	TRBJ2-5	TRBD1	CATSDQGQGAVETQYF	TGTGCCACCAGTGATCAAGGACAGGGGGCGGTGGAGACCCAGTACTTC
.	TRBV18	TRBJ1-1	.	CASSPPGGFLGTEAFF	TGTGCCAGCTCACCACCTGGAGGGTTTTTGGGCACTGAAGCTTTCTTT
.	TRBV21-1	TRBJ1-4	.	CASSKDFLQGTKFRATNEKLFF	TGTGCCAGCAGCAAAGATTTTCTACAGGGCACCAAGTTCCGAGCAACTAATGAAAAACTGTTTTTT
few	TRBV5-6	TRBJ2-5	.	CASSKDSQETQYF	TGTGCCAGCAGCAAAGACAGTCAAGAGACCCAGTACTTC
many	TRBV11-3	TRBJ2-1	TRBD2	CASSLTSGGLNEQFF	TGTGCCAGCAGCTTAACCAGCGGGGGCCTCAATGAGCAGTTCTTC
.	TRBV7-3	TRBJ1-2	TRBD1	CASSAMPGTASGYTF	TGTGCCAGCAGCGCGATGCCGGGGACAGCTAGTGGCTACACCTTC
once	TRBV27	TRBJ1-1	.	CASRPMSPNTEAFF	TGTGCCAGCAGGCCCATGAGCCCCAACACTGAAGCTTTCTTT
once	TRBV11-2	TRBJ1-5	.	CASSSAGGTQHF	TGTGCCAGCAGCTCCGCGGGTGGAACCCAGCATTTT
many	TRBV7-9	TRBJ2-3	TRBD1	CASSLQTGPGTDTQYF	TGTGCCAGCAGCTTACAGACAGGGCCGGGCACAGATACGCAGTATTTT
.	TRBV7-6	TRBJ2-6	TRBD1	CASSKTGGEGGANVLTF	TGTGCCAGCAGCAAAACAGGGGGTGAAGGTGGGGCCAACGTCCTGACTTTC
.	TRBV5-8	TRBJ2-3	.	CASSTRLLTDTQYF	TGTGCCAGCAGCACGCGTCTTCTCACAGATACGCAGTATTTT
.	TRBV15	TRBJ1-2	.	CATSRERNRPLF	TGTGCCACCAGCAGAGAACGGAACAGGCCTCTCTTC
.	TRBV6-2/TRBV6-3	TRBJ2-2	TRBD1	CASSPWTGGPLDTGELFF	TGTGCCAGCAGTCCCTGGACAGGGGGTCCCCTCGACACCGGGGAGCTGTTTTTT
.	TRBV7-6	TRBJ1-4	.	CASSLNGGPNEKLFF	TGTGCCAGCAGCTTAAATGGGGGCCCTAATGAAAAACTGTTTTTT